The entry that follows covers one T cell receptor beta chain sequence. What it binds is not known. The table came from immunoSEQ multiplex PCR; TCRdb's copy has only in-frame clones and leaves some out. The sample holds some 90,000 clones, about 87% seen once. This sample is drawn from a study of T cells in localized non-small cell lung cancer. Study conclusions and caveats: A median approximately 59 of the top 100 tumor clones appeared in adjacent lung. Because only a single region of the tumor was sequenced, heterogeneity remains possible.

Germline V lookup: CDR1 MNHNS, CDR2 SASEGT. The CDR3 spans 15 residues. Trimming took off 6 bases at V and 5 bases at J, with 19 bases between the two ends. The genes are TRBV6-1 and TRBJ2-5; the D call may be TRBD1 or TRBD2 (5 bases each). The specimen was peripheral blood, collected before any cancer treatment. The source of this sequence is a man aged 35 to 70 with stage I squamous cell lung carcinoma. Here the CDR3 DNA reads TGTGCCAGCAGCCCTGGGGGTCTAGGGGAGGAGACCCAGTACTTC. It encodes CASSPGGLGEETQYF.